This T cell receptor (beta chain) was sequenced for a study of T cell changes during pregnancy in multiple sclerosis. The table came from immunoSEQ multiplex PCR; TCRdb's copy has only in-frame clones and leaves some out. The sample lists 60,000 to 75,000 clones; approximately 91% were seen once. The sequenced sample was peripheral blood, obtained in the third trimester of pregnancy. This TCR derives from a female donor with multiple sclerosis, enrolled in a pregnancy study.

The CDR3 DNA reads as TGCGCCAGCAGCTCGAACAGGGATAACTATGGCTACACCTTC. Encoded protein: CASSSNRDNYGYTF. The gene calls are TRBV5-1 and TRBJ1-2, with TRBD1 as a possible D gene (6 bases). Trimming took 3 bases from V and 1 from J, leaving 10 bases between them. Germline CDR1 and CDR2: SGHRS and YFSETQ. CDR3 length: 14 residues.